These T cell receptor beta chains were read from a single sample in a study of Graves' ophthalmopathy and Graves' hyperthyroidism. TCRdb reanalysed the multiplex PCR reads using MiXCR and keeps one entry per CDR3 protein. The sample includes about 660,000 distinct CDR3 sequences, roughly 41% of them seen just once. Sequenced material: peripheral blood. All receptors derive from an adult man with Graves' ophthalmopathy. The CDR3 runs from the conserved cysteine through the conserved F or W. D genes are given only for firm matches. Part of the rows lack a size; the others show once, few, many or a class for expanded clones.

few | . | TRBJ2-5 | TRBV6-2/TRBV6-3 | CASSYGSSFLETQYF | TGTGCCAGCAGTTACGGCAGTTCCTTTTTGGAGACCCAGTACTTC
many | . | TRBJ2-5 | TRBV7-9 | CASSAFRSSPETQYF | TGTGCCAGCAGCGCCTTTCGGAGCTCCCCTGAGACCCAGTACTTC
. | . | TRBJ2-5 | TRBV5-1 | CASSLSQASEETQYF | TGCGCCAGCAGCTTGAGCCAGGCCTCCGAAGAGACCCAGTACTTC
many | TRBD1 | TRBJ1-1 | TRBV5-1 | CASSPQGVRNTEAFF | TGCGCCAGCAGCCCACAGGGGGTGAGGAACACTGAAGCTTTCTTT
many | . | TRBJ1-4 | TRBV20-1 | CSARGDVTVEKLFF | TGCAGTGCTAGAGGGGATGTGACCGTTGAAAAACTGTTTTTT
. | . | TRBJ1-6 | TRBV15 | CATSRVRVGGGYSPLHF | TGTGCCACCAGCAGAGTACGCGTTGGGGGGGGCTATTCACCCCTCCACTTT
many | . | TRBJ2-6 | TRBV7-9 | CASSSIHEGAGANVLTF | TGTGCCAGCAGCTCCATCCATGAGGGGGCTGGGGCCAACGTCCTGACTTTC
few | . | TRBJ1-5 | TRBV19 | CASSIGQVYSNQPQHF | TGTGCCAGTAGTATAGGGCAGGTTTATAGCAATCAGCCCCAGCATTTT
many | . | TRBJ2-7 | TRBV7-6 | CASSLGEDIPYEQYF | TGTGCCAGCAGCTTAGGGGAAGATATTCCCTACGAGCAGTACTTC
many | . | TRBJ1-6 | TRBV20-1 | CSARDSTVVGSPLHF | TGCAGTGCTAGAGATTCCACCGTAGTGGGTTCACCCCTCCACTTT
few | TRBD2 | TRBJ2-7 | TRBV20-1 | CSAGTSGTYEQYF | TGCAGTGCGGGGACTAGCGGTACCTACGAGCAGTACTTC
many | . | TRBJ2-7 | TRBV2 | CASSGTRTASYEQYF | TGTGCCAGCAGTGGAACCCGGACAGCTTCCTACGAGCAGTACTTC
. | . | TRBJ1-4 | TRBV29-1 | CSPDGGEDEKLFF | TGCAGTCCTGACGGGGGAGAGGATGAAAAACTGTTTTTT
few | . | TRBJ2-7 | TRBV29-1 | CSSRDGSYEQYF | TGCAGTTCCCGGGACGGCTCCTACGAGCAGTACTTC
. | . | TRBJ1-1 | TRBV10-3 | CASLPGRTEAFF | TGTGCCAGCCTCCCGGGACGCACTGAAGCTTTCTTT
many | . | TRBJ1-2 | TRBV2 | CASTPDGGHYGYTF | TGTGCCAGCACCCCGGACGGGGGGCACTATGGCTACACCTTC
many | . | TRBJ1-4 | TRBV5-1 | CASRRLLNEKLFF | TGCGCCAGCAGACGGCTTCTTAATGAAAAACTGTTTTTT
many | . | TRBJ1-5 | TRBV2 | CASRGYGVGNQPQHF | TGTGCCAGCAGGGGGTACGGTGTTGGCAATCAGCCCCAGCATTTT
many | TRBD1 | TRBJ1-3 | TRBV19 | CASSEGQGWTGNTIYF | TGTGCCAGTAGTGAAGGACAGGGTTGGACTGGAAACACCATATATTTT
many | . | TRBJ2-7 | TRBV29-1 | CSVGREQGAYEQYF | TGCAGCGTTGGCCGGGAGCAGGGGGCCTACGAGCAGTACTTC
many | TRBD1 | TRBJ2-7 | TRBV5-6 | CASRDAMDRALEQYF | TGTGCCAGCAGGGACGCAATGGACAGGGCCCTCGAGCAGTACTTC
many | . | TRBJ1-2 | TRBV12-3/TRBV12-4 | CASTDQMEYGYTF | TGTGCCAGCACCGACCAGATGGAGTATGGCTACACCTTC
. | TRBD2 | TRBJ2-7 | TRBV12-3/TRBV12-4 | CASSQVLAGVYEQYF | TGTGCCAGCAGCCAAGTACTAGCGGGAGTCTACGAGCAGTACTTC
. | . | TRBJ2-2 | TRBV11-2 | CASSVNSENTGELFF | TGTGCCAGCAGCGTAAATTCTGAAAACACCGGGGAGCTGTTTTTT